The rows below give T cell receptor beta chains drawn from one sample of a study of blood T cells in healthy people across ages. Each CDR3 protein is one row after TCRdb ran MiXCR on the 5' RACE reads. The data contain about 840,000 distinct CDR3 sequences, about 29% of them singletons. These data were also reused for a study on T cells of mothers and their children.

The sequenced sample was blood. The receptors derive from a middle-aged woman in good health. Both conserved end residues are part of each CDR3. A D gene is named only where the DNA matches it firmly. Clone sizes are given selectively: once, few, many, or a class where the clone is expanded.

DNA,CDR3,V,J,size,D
TGTGCCAGCAGTTTACCGGGACAGATCTACGAGCAGTACTTC,CASSLPGQIYEQYF,TRBV28,TRBJ2-7,-,TRBD1
TGTGCCAGCAGCTTAGACGGACAGCTCAACTATGGCTACACCTTC,CASSLDGQLNYGYTF,TRBV7-2,TRBJ1-2,-,-
TGTGCCAGCAGCTTACCCAACGGGTATCGCACTGAAGCTTTCTTT,CASSLPNGYRTEAFF,TRBV7-9,TRBJ1-1,few,-
TGCAGTGCTAGAGGGGGGGCGTTGAACACCGGGGAGCTGTTTTTT,CSARGGALNTGELFF,TRBV20-1,TRBJ2-2,few,-
TGTGCCAGCTCACCAGGGGAGAACAATGAGCAGTTCTTC,CASSPGENNEQFF,TRBV18,TRBJ2-1,-,-
TGTGCCAGCAGCCGCAGAAGACAGGCGGACATGAATTCACCCCTCCACTTT,CASSRRRQADMNSPLHF,TRBV7-2,TRBJ1-6,-,-
TGTGCCAGCAGCCAAGCAGGTGCGGTGGGGGAGACCCAGTACTTC,CASSQAGAVGETQYF,TRBV3-1,TRBJ2-5,-,-
TGTGCCAGCAGCCCGACGTCGGATCTGGCTGGCTACACCTTC,CASSPTSDLAGYTF,TRBV7-9,TRBJ1-2,-,-
TGTGCCAGCAGCCAAATAGCCAGCGGGGGGTACGAGCAGTACTTC,CASSQIASGGYEQYF,TRBV3-1,TRBJ2-7,-,TRBD2
TGCAGTGCTAGTGGGGTTGGGGAGACCTACAATGAGCAGTTCTTC,CSASGVGETYNEQFF,TRBV20-1,TRBJ2-1,few,-
TGTGCCAGCAGTAGACAGGGGTTTGAGACCCAGTACTTC,CASSRQGFETQYF,TRBV12-3/TRBV12-4,TRBJ2-5,many,TRBD1
TGTGCCAGCAGCTTAGGAAGGGGACGGGGGAACAATGAGCAGTTCTTC,CASSLGRGRGNNEQFF,TRBV7-8,TRBJ2-1,few,-
TGTGCCAGTAGTTCTGCTTCCTACAATGAGCAGTACTTC,CASSSASYNEQYF,TRBV19,TRBJ2-7,few,-
TGTGCCAGCAGCCCGACGGAGTGGGGGGAGGAGAGGGCTGAAGCTTTCTTT,CASSPTEWGEERAEAFF,TRBV7-9,TRBJ1-1,-,-
TGCAGTGCTAGGGCAGAGGGTCCATATGGCTACACCTTC,CSARAEGPYGYTF,TRBV20-1,TRBJ1-2,few,-
TGCGCCAGCAGCTTGGATGGGACAGGGAGCACAGATACGCAGTATTTT,CASSLDGTGSTDTQYF,TRBV5-1,TRBJ2-3,-,TRBD1
TGTGCCAGCAGGGTCGCGGGGGAGTCGGCAAACATTCAGTACTTC,CASRVAGESANIQYF,TRBV28,TRBJ2-4,few,TRBD2
TGTGCCAGCAGCTCCTACATAAGTCCGACGTCTAGCTCCTACGAGCAGTACTTC,CASSSYISPTSSSYEQYF,TRBV12-3/TRBV12-4,TRBJ2-7,many,-
TGCAGTGCTAGAGAAAGGGCGGCAGCCCTCCGAGAGACCCAGTACTTC,CSARERAAALRETQYF,TRBV20-1,TRBJ2-5,few,-
TGTGCCACCAGCGAGGACAGGTTTGGCTACACCTTC,CATSEDRFGYTF,TRBV15,TRBJ1-2,-,TRBD1
TGTGCCAGCAGTTACTCGGGGGAGCAGTTCTTC,CASSYSGEQFF,TRBV6-6,TRBJ2-1,many,-
TGTGCCAGCAGCTTAGATCCCTCTTTGGGAGGCGATGGCTACACCTTC,CASSLDPSLGGDGYTF,TRBV7-2,TRBJ1-2,-,-
TGTGCCAGAGGGACTAGCGGGGGGACAAGCACAGATACGCAGTATTTT,CARGTSGGTSTDTQYF,TRBV2,TRBJ2-3,-,TRBD2
TGTGCCAGCATCAAAGACAGACGGGGGACTGAAGCTTTCTTT,CASIKDRRGTEAFF,TRBV27,TRBJ1-1,-,-
TGTGCCAGTACTCCTCAGGGGGGTTTGAGAGAGCAGTACTTC,CASTPQGGLREQYF,TRBV6-5,TRBJ2-7,few,-
TGTGCCAGCAGCTTAGATGAGGTCCGGGCCAACGTCCTGACTTTC,CASSLDEVRANVLTF,TRBV7-8,TRBJ2-6,few,-
TGTGCCAGCAGGGGGAAGGACAGGGGGAACTATGGCTACACCTTC,CASRGKDRGNYGYTF,TRBV5-6,TRBJ1-2,few,TRBD1
TGTGCCAGCAGCGTGATTGGGACTAGTGCTGAGACCCAGTACTTC,CASSVIGTSAETQYF,TRBV9,TRBJ2-5,-,TRBD2
TGTGCCAGCACCCAGGGGACAGGGGTGAAGACCCAGTACTTC,CASTQGTGVKTQYF,TRBV6-6,TRBJ2-5,many,TRBD1
TGCGCCAGCAGCCCGTCAGCTAGCGGGGAATACGAGCAGTACTTC,CASSPSASGEYEQYF,TRBV5-1,TRBJ2-7,many,TRBD2
TGTGCCAGCAGTCCTCAGCGGGAGTTGTTAGATGAGCAGTTCTTC,CASSPQRELLDEQFF,TRBV6-2/TRBV6-3,TRBJ2-1,-,TRBD2
TGTGCCAGCAGCTTGGTAGGCGCCAGCTCTGGGGCCAACGTCCTGACTTTC,CASSLVGASSGANVLTF,TRBV7-2,TRBJ2-6,many,-
TGTGCCATCAGTGAGCCCTATCTACTAGCGGGGACCTACAATGAGCAGTACTTC,CAISEPYLLAGTYNEQYF,TRBV10-3,TRBJ2-4,few,TRBD2
TGTGCCACCAGTGACCCCGGGACAGGGAACCGGCATTTT,CATSDPGTGNRHF,TRBV24-1,TRBJ1-5,-,TRBD1
TGCGCCAGCAGCCAAGACCAGAAAAACACTGAAGCTTTCTTT,CASSQDQKNTEAFF,TRBV4-1,TRBJ1-1,few,-